Listed here are 19 T cell receptor beta chains from one sample, sequenced in a study of T-cell memory formation after mild COVID-19. TCRdb analysed the 5' RACE reads with MiXCR anew, one entry per CDR3 protein. The sample lists more than 300,000 distinct CDR3 sequences, roughly 13% seen once, with 20% to 25% in the top ten. Material for sequencing was PBMCs or a T cell subset sorted from them (not recorded which). Every receptor here comes from a man in his late teens or twenties who had mild COVID-19 (a few samples of this study predate the infection). Cell type and time point are not known.

This clonotype has only a few counts. The gene calls are TRBV4-3 and TRBJ2-2, with 11 bases identical to TRBD1. Germline V gene sequence: CDR1 LGHNA, CDR2 YSLEER. The CDR3 runs to 16 residues. V lost 3 bases to trimming and J lost 3 bases; unmatched junction nucleotides: 3. CDR3 loop: CASSHGQGADTGELFF. CDR3 coding DNA: TGCGCCAGCAGCCACGGACAGGGGGCTGACACCGGGGAGCTGTTTTTT.

This clonotype was seen repeatedly, ten times or more. The V call is TRBV12-3 or TRBV12-4, the J call TRBJ2-7; TRBD1 aligns across 7 bases. V shed 3 bases, J shed 4 bases, and the junction held 3 bases outside the gene matches. The CDR3 is 13 residues long. CDR3 in DNA: TGTGCCAGCAGTTTCGGGACAGCTTACGAGCAGTACTTC. This codes for CASSFGTAYEQYF.

The genes are TRBV9 and TRBJ1-6; maybe TRBD1 (6 bases). Germline V gene lookup returns CDR1 SGDLS and CDR2 YYNGEE. The ends were cut back, 3 bases at V and 7 bases at J, with 14 bases in the middle. The CDR3 consists of 15 residues. The CDR3 sequence: CASSAEGHRNSPLHF. The DNA of the CDR3 is TGTGCCAGCAGCGCAGAGGGACATCGGAATTCACCCCTCCACTTT.

The sample holds a few counts of this clonotype. The chain carries TRBV4-1 and TRBJ1-5, with a possible D match to TRBD1 (6 bases). The germline V gene has CDR1 MGHRA and CDR2 YSYEKL. Trimming took off 1 base at V and 3 bases at J, with 13 bases between the two ends. The CDR3 has 16 amino acids. CDR3 coding DNA: TGCGCCAGCAGCCAAGCGGGGGCAGGGACCAATCAGCCCCAGCATTTT. Translation: CASSQAGAGTNQPQHF.

The chain uses TRBV11-2 and TRBJ2-2; unclear D gene. Trimming cost V 1 base and J 6 bases, with 15 bases left between them. CDR3 length: 16 residues. Germline CDR1 and CDR2: SGHAT and FQNNGV. Here the CDR3 DNA reads TGTGCCAGCAGCTTAGTTCTGGGTATCTCGGCCGGGGAGCTGTTTTTT. This sequence encodes CASSLVLGISAGELFF.

This chain connects TRBV10-3 to TRBJ2-1; TRBD2 matches 11 bases. The CDR3 length is 15 residues. Looked up from germline, CDR1 is ENHRY and CDR2 is SYGVKD. J lost 9 bases, V lost 8 bases, and 12 bases had no gene match. The CDR3 spells CAISASGRSRGEQFF. The CDR3 nucleotides read TGTGCCATCTCTGCTAGCGGGAGGTCCCGCGGTGAGCAGTTCTTC.

V is TRBV7-9 and J is TRBJ2-5; no reliable D call. V gave up 5 bases and J gave up 2 bases, with 9 bases separating them. CDR3 length: 13 amino acids. Germline CDR1 SEHNR, CDR2 FQNEAQ (reference sequence). CDR3 loop: CASSTATQETQYF. CDR3 nucleotide sequence: TGTGCCAGCAGCACGGCAACTCAAGAGACCCAGTACTTC.

This clonotype was seen only a few times. This chain uses TRBV24-1 with TRBJ2-5; 14 nucleotides agree with TRBD2. The trim removed 3 bases at V and 5 bases at J, leaving 7 bases unmatched. Germline CDR1 and CDR2: KGHDR and SFDVKD. This CDR3 comprises 17 residues. For the CDR3, the DNA is TGTGCCACCAGTGATACGACTAGCGGGGGGGCCTGGGAGACCCAGTACTTC. Translated, it gives CATSDTTSGGAWETQYF.

This clonotype appeared a few times. J is TRBJ2-5 and V is TRBV29-1; weak D call: TRBD2 (6 bases). Germline CDR1 SQVTM, CDR2 ANQGSEA. V lost 3 bases and J lost 0, with 8 bases in between. This CDR3 has 13 residues. The CDR3 loop reads CSVDRGYQETQYF. CDR3 sequence (DNA): TGCAGCGTTGATCGGGGGTACCAAGAGACCCAGTACTTC.

This clonotype came up a few times. The chain combines TRBV29-1 with TRBJ1-1; maybe TRBD1 (6 bases). Trimming took 7 bases from V and 10 from J, leaving 16 bases between them. The germline V gene encodes CDR1 SQVTM and CDR2 ANQGSEA. The CDR3 runs to 11 residues. As DNA, the CDR3 is TGCAGCGCCCTCGGAGGGGGGCTAGCTTTCTTT. Residues: CSALGGGLAFF.

The V call is TRBV29-1, the J call TRBJ2-5; TRBD2 might be the D (6 bases). CDR3 length equals 13 residues. Trimming pared 8 bases from V and 1 base from J, leaving 14 bases between. Germline V gives CDR1 SQVTM, CDR2 ANQGSEA. CDR3 DNA: TGCAGCTCCGAGGGACTGATCCAAGAGACCCAGTACTTC. Amino acids: CSSEGLIQETQYF. The full variable domain, completed using reference TRBV29-1 and TRBJ2-5, is SAVISQKPSRDICQRGTSLTIQCQVDSQVTMMFWYRQQPGQSLTLIATANQGSEATYESGFVIDKFPISRPNLTFSTLTVSNMSPEDSSIYLCSSEGLIQETQYFGPGTRLLVL.

The CDR3 sequence is CASSSGPVNTGELFF. CDR3 DNA: TGTGCCAGCAGCTCGGGACCCGTGAACACCGGGGAGCTGTTTTTT. The V call is TRBV7-2, the J call TRBJ2-2; D is perhaps TRBD1 or TRBD2 (5 bases each). The CDR3 totals 15 residues. CDR1 and CDR2 (germline): SGHTA, FQGNSA. V was shortened by 4 bases and J by 1 base, with 10 bases between the two germline ends.

This clonotype showed up many times. The chain uses TRBV4-3 and TRBJ2-7; 7 bases match TRBD1. The CDR3 is 15 residues long. Per germline, CDR1 LGHNA and CDR2 YSLEER. V shed 0 bases and J 3 bases; nucleotides not matched to a gene: 5. The CDR3 bases are TGCGCCAGCAGCCAAGATGTCCAGGGGGTCTACGAGCAGTACGTC. Translating gives CASSQDVQGVYEQYV.

The rearrangement joins TRBV5-6 to TRBJ1-5; D gene uncertain. The germline CDR1 and CDR2 sequences are SGHDT and YYEEEE. Trimming cost V 0 bases and J 1 base, with 8 bases left between them. The CDR3 contains 15 residues. CDR3 sequence: CASSLGSHSNQPQHF. The CDR3 DNA sequence: TGTGCCAGCAGCTTGGGCTCGCACAGCAATCAGCCCCAGCATTTT.

The chain recombines TRBV7-2 with TRBJ2-5, with D uncertain. The CDR3 is made up of 14 amino acids. Germline lookup yields CDR1 SGHTA and CDR2 FQGNSA. Deletions cut 4 bases from V and 5 bases from J, with 14 bases between. The CDR3 region has the DNA TGTGCCAGCAGCTCGCCCCGGGTCGGGGAGACCCAGTACTTC. Translated, it gives CASSSPRVGETQYF.

The rearrangement uses TRBV20-1 and TRBJ2-5, with D possibly matching TRBD2 (5 bases). Germline V gene data show CDR1 as DFQATT and CDR2 as SNEGSKA (reference sequence). V was trimmed by 6 bases and J by 4 bases, leaving 18 bases between them. The CDR3 runs 14 residues. CDR3 nucleotide sequence: TGCAGTGCCGCTCCCCCCCTACTAGGAGAGACCCAGTACTTC. Its translation: CSAAPPLLGETQYF.

This clonotype was counted between two and nine times. The V call is TRBV4-3, the J call TRBJ2-3; TRBD1 is a possible D gene (6 bases). This CDR3 spans 14 amino acids. The germline gives CDR1 LGHNA, CDR2 YSLEER. V was cut by 5 bases and J by 2 bases, with 11 bases left in between. CDR3 sequence (DNA): TGCGCCAGCAGCGCGGACAGTTTCACAGATACGCAGTATTTT. Protein sequence: CASSADSFTDTQYF.

This clonotype has only a few counts. J is TRBJ2-7 and V is TRBV5-1; 12 bases are a match to TRBD1. The CDR3 loop spans 14 amino acids. Germline assignment: CDR1 SGHRS and CDR2 YFSETQ. V lost 4 bases to trimming and J lost 6 bases; unmatched junction nucleotides: 5. CDR3 coding DNA: TGCGCCAGCAGCCCCGGGACAGGGGGCTTCGAGCAGTACTTC. Translation gives CASSPGTGGFEQYF.

The rearrangement uses TRBV7-2 and TRBJ2-5, with D tentatively TRBD2 (5 bases). This CDR3 has 14 residues. Germline V lookup: CDR1 SGHTA, CDR2 FQGNSA. V shed 5 bases and J shed 3 bases, with 13 bases lying between them. The DNA for the CDR3 is TGTGCCAGCAGCCCTGACTATCAAAAAGAGACCCAGTACTTC. Its translation: CASSPDYQKETQYF.